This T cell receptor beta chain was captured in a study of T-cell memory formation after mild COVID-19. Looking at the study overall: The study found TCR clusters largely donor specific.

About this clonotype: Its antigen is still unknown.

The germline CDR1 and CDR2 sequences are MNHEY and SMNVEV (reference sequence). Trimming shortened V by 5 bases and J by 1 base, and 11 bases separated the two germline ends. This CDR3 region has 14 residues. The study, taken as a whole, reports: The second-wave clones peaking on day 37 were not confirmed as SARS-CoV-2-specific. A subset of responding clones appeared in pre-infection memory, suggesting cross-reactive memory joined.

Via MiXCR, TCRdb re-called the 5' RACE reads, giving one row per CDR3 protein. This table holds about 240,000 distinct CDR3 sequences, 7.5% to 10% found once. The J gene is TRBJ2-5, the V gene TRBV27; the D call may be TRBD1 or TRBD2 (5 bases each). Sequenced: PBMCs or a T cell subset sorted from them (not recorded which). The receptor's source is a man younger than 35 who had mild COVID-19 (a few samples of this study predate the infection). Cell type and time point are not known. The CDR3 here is CASSHGTVQETQYF. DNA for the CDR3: TGTGCCAGCAGTCACGGGACCGTCCAAGAGACCCAGTACTTC.